The following is a T cell receptor (beta chain) sequence with its context. The assay was immunoSEQ multiplex PCR, and TCRdb's table has in-frame clones only and misses some. The repertoire consists of under 2,000,000 clones, with around 96% occurring once and the leading ten covering roughly 1.2%. This sample was included in a study of shared clonotypes between healthy human individuals. Naive CD8 isolation took CD45RO-negative cells positively selected for CCR7 and excluded terminally differentiated effector memory CD45RA+ cells. The CDR3 is made up of 14 amino acids. Germline V gives CDR1 LNHDA, CDR2 SQIVND (reference sequence). The V end lost 8 bases, the J end lost 2 bases, and 16 bases lay between the germline ends.

The chain links TRBV19 to TRBJ2-7, with a possible D match to TRBD1 (6 bases). Sequencing was done on a sample of naive CD8+ T cells sorted from blood. The sequence was obtained from a man aged 18-30 years in good health. The CDR3 sequence is CASAPQGSAYEQYF. The CDR3 DNA sequence: TGTGCCAGTGCCCCACAGGGATCAGCCTACGAGCAGTACTTC.